The present TCR beta chain was sequenced within a study of shared clonotypes between healthy human individuals. The CDR3 extends over 12 amino acids. V was trimmed by 3 bases and J by 6 bases, leaving 6 bases between them. The V gene's germline CDR1 is SGHNT and CDR2 YENEEA. Repertoires were generated with immunoSEQ multiplex PCR, while TCRdb's copy carries only in-frame clones and drops some. The sample records approximately 530,000 clones, about 96% being singletons. The TCR originated in a woman aged 25 to 39 in good health. The genes are TRBV11-3 and TRBJ2-1; no clear D. Sample: naive CD4+ T cells sorted from blood. Subset indicated: CD45RA+ positively selected. Here the CDR3 DNA reads TGTGCCAGCAGCTTTCGTAGCAATGAGCAGTTCTTC. As protein: CASSFRSNEQFF.